This is a list of T cell receptor beta chains from one sample in a study of T cells expressing NK-cell markers. Reprocessing the 5' RACE reads, TCRdb reports a single entry for every CDR3 protein and omits DNA. The sample includes about 460,000 distinct CDR3 sequences. Sequencing input: blood T cells: a sorted CD56 or NKG2C T cell subset, CD4+ or CD8+ T cells, or bulk PBMC T cells (not recorded which). The receptors were gathered from a woman between 45 and 65 years old in good health. Each CDR3 is given with its conserved first and last residue.

length	V	J	CDR3
16	TRBV4-1	TRBJ1-4	CASSQSSGTTNEKLFF
17	TRBV6-2/TRBV6-3	TRBJ1-5	CASSYSTVLGGGQPQHF
15	TRBV12-3/TRBV12-4	TRBJ2-1	CASSSATLAYNEQFF
15	TRBV20-1	TRBJ2-3	CSARLGAGWTDTQYF
16	TRBV6-5	TRBJ2-7	CASSYGIRPSSFKQYF
14	TRBV12-3/TRBV12-4	TRBJ2-6	CASSSLVGANVLTF
16	TRBV29-1	TRBJ2-1	CSASEGTSAFYNEQFF
17	TRBV24-1	TRBJ2-1	CATSDSDASSSYNEQFF
15	TRBV29-1	TRBJ2-2	CSVKAGGVDTGELFF
15	TRBV20-1	TRBJ2-3	CSAREGPGGPDTQYF
14	TRBV5-6	TRBJ1-4	CASTKGRPNEKLFF
13	TRBV11-1	TRBJ2-1	CASSLRLFNEQFF
14	TRBV6-1	TRBJ2-1	CASSSGTGGNEQFF
12	TRBV6-2/TRBV6-3	TRBJ1-3	CASSPGLVTIYF
15	TRBV9	TRBJ2-3	CASSVGQGSTNTQYF
13	TRBV9	TRBJ1-1	CASSVGPEAKAFF